This T cell receptor (beta chain) was sequenced for a study of blood T cell repertoires in COVID-19. Germline V gene lookup returns CDR1 SGHRS and CDR2 YFSETQ. With 1 base clipped from V and 8 bases from J, the junction kept 9 bases outside the gene matches. The CDR3 length is 15 residues. Using immunoSEQ multiplex PCR, the repertoire was profiled, and TCRdb retains in-frame clones only, with some absent. This sample has approximately 61,000 clones, with about 75% found just once. Sequences were obtained from peripheral blood. The J gene is TRBJ2-4, the V gene TRBV5-1; 7 nucleotides line up with TRBD1. The clonotype was recovered from a human donor in a cohort sampled during active COVID-19. CDR3 protein: CASSLTSTGMDIQYF. The CDR3, as DNA: TGCGCCAGCAGCTTGACGTCGACAGGGATGGACATTCAGTACTTC. The variable domain in full, completed from reference TRBV5-1 and TRBJ2-4, reads KAGVTQTPRYLIKTRGQQVTLSCSPISGHRSVSWYQQTPGQGLQFLFEYFSETQRNKGNFPGRFSGRQFSNSRSEMNVSTLELGDSALYLCASSLTSTGMDIQYFGAGTRLSVL.